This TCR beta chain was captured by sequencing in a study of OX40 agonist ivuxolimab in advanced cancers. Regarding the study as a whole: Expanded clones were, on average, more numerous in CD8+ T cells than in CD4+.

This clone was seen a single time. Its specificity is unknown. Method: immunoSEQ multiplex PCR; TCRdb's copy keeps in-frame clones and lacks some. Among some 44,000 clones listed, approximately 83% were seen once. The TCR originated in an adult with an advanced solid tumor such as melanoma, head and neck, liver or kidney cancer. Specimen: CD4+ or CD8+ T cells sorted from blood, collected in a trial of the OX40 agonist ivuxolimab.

CDR3 sequence: CASSIGRESSYEQYF. CDR3 sequence (DNA): TGTGCCAGCAGCATTGGACGGGAGAGCTCCTACGAGCAGTACTTC. The V gene is TRBV11-2, the J gene TRBJ2-7; possible D gene TRBD2, 6 bases. The CDR3 runs 15 residues. Germline loops: CDR1 SGHAT, CDR2 FQNNGV. Trimming shortened V by 5 bases and J by 0 bases, and 14 bases separated the two germline ends.